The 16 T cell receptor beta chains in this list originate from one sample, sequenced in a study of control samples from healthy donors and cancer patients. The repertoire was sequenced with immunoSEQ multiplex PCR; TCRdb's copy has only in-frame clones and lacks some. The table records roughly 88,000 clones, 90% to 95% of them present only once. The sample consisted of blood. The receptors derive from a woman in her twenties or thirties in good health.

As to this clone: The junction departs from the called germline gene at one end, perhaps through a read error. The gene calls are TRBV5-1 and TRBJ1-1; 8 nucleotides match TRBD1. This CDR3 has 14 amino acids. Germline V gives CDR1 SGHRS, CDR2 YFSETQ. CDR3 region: CASSLDRGNSEAFF. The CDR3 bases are TGCGCCAGCAGCTTGGACAGGGGGAACTCTGAAGCTTTCTTT.

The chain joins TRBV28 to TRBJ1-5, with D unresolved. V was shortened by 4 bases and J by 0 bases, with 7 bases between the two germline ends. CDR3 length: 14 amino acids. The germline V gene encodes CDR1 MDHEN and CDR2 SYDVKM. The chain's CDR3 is CASSSSISNQPQHF. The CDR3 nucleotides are TGTGCCAGCAGTTCATCTATTAGCAATCAGCCCCAGCATTTT.

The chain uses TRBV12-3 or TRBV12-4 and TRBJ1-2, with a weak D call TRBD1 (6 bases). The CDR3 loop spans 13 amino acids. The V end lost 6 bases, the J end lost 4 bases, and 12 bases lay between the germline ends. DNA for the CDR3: TGTGCCAGCAGCAGACAGGCGTCCTATGGCTACACCTTC. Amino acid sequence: CASSRQASYGYTF.

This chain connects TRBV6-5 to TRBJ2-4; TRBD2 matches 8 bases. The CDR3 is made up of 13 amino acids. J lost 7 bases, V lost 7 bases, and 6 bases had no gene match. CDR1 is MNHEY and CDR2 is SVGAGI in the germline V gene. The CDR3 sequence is CASISSGRNIQYF. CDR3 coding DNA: TGTGCCAGCATTTCTAGCGGGCGGAACATTCAGTACTTC.

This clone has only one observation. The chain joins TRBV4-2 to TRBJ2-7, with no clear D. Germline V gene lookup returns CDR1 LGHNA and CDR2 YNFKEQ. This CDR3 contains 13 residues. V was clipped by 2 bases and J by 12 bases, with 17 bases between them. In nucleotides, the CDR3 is TGTGCCAGCAGCCAACCCTCGGACCCCCTCCTGTACTTC. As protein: CASSQPSDPLLYF.

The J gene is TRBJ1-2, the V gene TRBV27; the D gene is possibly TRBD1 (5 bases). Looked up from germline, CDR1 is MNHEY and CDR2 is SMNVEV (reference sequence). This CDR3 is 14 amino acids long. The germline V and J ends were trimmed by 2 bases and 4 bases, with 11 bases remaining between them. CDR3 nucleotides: TGTGCCAGCAGTTTAAGGGCCGGGGGCTATGGCTACACCTTC. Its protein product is CASSLRAGGYGYTF.

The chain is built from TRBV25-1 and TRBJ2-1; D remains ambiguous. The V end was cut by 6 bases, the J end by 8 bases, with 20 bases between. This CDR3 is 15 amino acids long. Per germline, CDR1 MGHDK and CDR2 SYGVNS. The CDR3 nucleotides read TGTGCCAGCAGGGCAAGACTGTTACCCAACGATGAGCAGTTCTTC. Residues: CASRARLLPNDEQFF.

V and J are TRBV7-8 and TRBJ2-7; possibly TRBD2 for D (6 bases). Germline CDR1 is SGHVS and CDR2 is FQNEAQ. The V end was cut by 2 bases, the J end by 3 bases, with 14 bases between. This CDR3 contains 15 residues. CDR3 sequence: CASSLPTSQGYEQYF. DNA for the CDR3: TGTGCCAGCAGCTTACCTACTAGCCAGGGCTACGAGCAGTACTTC.

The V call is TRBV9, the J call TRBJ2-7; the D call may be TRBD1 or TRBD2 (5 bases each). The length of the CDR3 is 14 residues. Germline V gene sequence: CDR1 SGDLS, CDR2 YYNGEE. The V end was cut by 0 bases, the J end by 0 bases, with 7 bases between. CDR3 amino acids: CASSVEGSSYEQYF. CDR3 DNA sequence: TGTGCCAGCAGCGTAGAGGGGAGCTCCTACGAGCAGTACTTC.

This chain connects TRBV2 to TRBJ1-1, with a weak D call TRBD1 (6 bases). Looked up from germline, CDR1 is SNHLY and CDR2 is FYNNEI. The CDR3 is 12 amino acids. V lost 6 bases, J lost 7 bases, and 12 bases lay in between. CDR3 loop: CASSADRFEAFF. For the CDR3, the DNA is TGTGCCAGCAGCGCCGACAGGTTTGAAGCTTTCTTT. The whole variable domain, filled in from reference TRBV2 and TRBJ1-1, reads EPEVTQTPSHQVTQMGQEVILRCVPISNHLYFYWYRQILGQKVEFLVSFYNNEISEKSEIFDDQFSVERPDGSNFTLKIRSTKLEDSAMYFCASSADRFEAFFGQGTRLTVV.

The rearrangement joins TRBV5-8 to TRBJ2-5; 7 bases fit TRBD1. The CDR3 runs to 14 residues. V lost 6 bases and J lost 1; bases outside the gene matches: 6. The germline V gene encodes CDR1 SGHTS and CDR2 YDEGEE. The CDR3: CASTRQGLQETQYF. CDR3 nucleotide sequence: TGTGCCAGCACGCGACAGGGTCTCCAAGAGACCCAGTACTTC.

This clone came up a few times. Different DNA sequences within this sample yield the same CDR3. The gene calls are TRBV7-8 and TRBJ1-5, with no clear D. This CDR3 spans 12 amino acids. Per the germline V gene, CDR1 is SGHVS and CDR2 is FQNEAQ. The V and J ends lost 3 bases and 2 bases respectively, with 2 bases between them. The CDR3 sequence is CASSLGNQPQHF. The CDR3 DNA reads TGTGCCAGCAGCTTGGGCAATCAGCCCCAGCATTTT.

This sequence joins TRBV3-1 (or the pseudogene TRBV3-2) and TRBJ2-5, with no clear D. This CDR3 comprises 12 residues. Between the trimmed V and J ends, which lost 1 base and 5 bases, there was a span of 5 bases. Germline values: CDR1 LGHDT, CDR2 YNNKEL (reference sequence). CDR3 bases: TGTGCCAGCAGCCAAGGCTCCGAGACCCAGTACTTC. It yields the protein CASSQGSETQYF.

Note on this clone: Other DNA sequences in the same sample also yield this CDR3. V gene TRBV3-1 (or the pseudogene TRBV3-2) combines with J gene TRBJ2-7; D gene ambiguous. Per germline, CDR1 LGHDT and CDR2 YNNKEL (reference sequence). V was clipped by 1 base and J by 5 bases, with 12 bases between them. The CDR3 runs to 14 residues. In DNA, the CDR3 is TGTGCCAGCAGCCAAGGCGCTAGGAGCAACGAGCAGTACTTC. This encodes CASSQGARSNEQYF.

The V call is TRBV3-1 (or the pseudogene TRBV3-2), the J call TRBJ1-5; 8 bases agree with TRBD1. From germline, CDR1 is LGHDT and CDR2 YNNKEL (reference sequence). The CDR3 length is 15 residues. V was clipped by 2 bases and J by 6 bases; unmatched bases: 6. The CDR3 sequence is CASSQQGAGIQPQHF. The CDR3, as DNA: TGTGCCAGCAGCCAACAGGGGGCAGGTATTCAGCCCCAGCATTTT.

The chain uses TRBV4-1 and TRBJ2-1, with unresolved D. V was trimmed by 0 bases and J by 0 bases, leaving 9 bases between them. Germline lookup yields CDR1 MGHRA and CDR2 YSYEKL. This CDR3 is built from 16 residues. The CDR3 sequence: CASSQDAGPSYNEQFF. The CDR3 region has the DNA TGCGCCAGCAGCCAAGATGCCGGGCCCTCCTACAATGAGCAGTTCTTC.